Listed below are T cell receptor beta chains from one sample, sequenced in a study of shared clonotypes between healthy human individuals. The protocol was immunoSEQ multiplex PCR, while the TCRdb copy is restricted to in-frame clones and leaves out a portion. This sample has over a million clones; approximately 70% occur once, and the top ten carry around 1.4%. The specimen sequenced was memory CD4+ T cells sorted from blood. These receptors all stem from a man aged 18-30 years in good health. Each CDR3 is given with its conserved first and last residue. D genes are given only for firm matches. Only some rows state a clone size, as once, few, many or a class for expanded clones.

j_call: TRBJ2-7
v_call: TRBV5-4
clone_size: few
d_call: TRBD1
cdr3_nt: TGTGCCAGCAGCTGGGACAGGGGAGGGGTCGAGCAGTACTTC
cdr3_aa: CASSWDRGGVEQYF

j_call: TRBJ1-1
v_call: TRBV30
clone_size: few
d_call: NA
cdr3_nt: TGTGCCTGGAGTGTTCAAGCGAACACTGAAGCTTTCTTT
cdr3_aa: CAWSVQANTEAFF

j_call: TRBJ1-3
v_call: TRBV19
clone_size: few
d_call: NA
cdr3_nt: TGTGCCAGTAGTATGCTGGGTTCCCCTGGAAACACCATATATTTT
cdr3_aa: CASSMLGSPGNTIYF

j_call: TRBJ1-5
v_call: TRBV19
clone_size: NA
d_call: TRBD1
cdr3_nt: TGTGCCAGTACTACGACAGGGGAAGGCAATCAGCCCCAGCATTTT
cdr3_aa: CASTTTGEGNQPQHF

j_call: TRBJ2-7
v_call: TRBV7-2
clone_size: NA
d_call: NA
cdr3_nt: TGTGCCAGCAGCTTCTTTCTCGGACTTGCCTCTTTCTCCTACGAGCAGTACTTC
cdr3_aa: CASSFFLGLASFSYEQYF

j_call: TRBJ1-2
v_call: TRBV30
clone_size: NA
d_call: NA
cdr3_nt: TGTGCGGGGGGGTTCGATGGCTACACCTTC
cdr3_aa: CAGGFDGYTF

j_call: TRBJ2-3
v_call: TRBV28
clone_size: many
d_call: TRBD1
cdr3_nt: TGTGCCAGCAGACGGGACAGGGGGAGAGGAGATACGCAGTATTTT
cdr3_aa: CASRRDRGRGDTQYF

j_call: TRBJ2-3
v_call: TRBV28
clone_size: few
d_call: TRBD2
cdr3_nt: TGTGCCAGCAGTCCCTCTGTTGCGGGGGGGCTTGATACGCAGTATTTT
cdr3_aa: CASSPSVAGGLDTQYF

j_call: TRBJ1-1
v_call: TRBV28
clone_size: NA
d_call: NA
cdr3_nt: TGTGCCAGCAGTTTACATGGTACGGTAACTGAAGCTTTCTTT
cdr3_aa: CASSLHGTVTEAFF

j_call: TRBJ2-7
v_call: TRBV10-3
clone_size: NA
d_call: TRBD1
cdr3_nt: TGTGCCATCAGTTCACGAAAGGGGACAGTCTACGACGAGCAGTACTTC
cdr3_aa: CAISSRKGTVYDEQYF

j_call: TRBJ2-2
v_call: TRBV5-4
clone_size: many
d_call: TRBD2
cdr3_nt: TGTGCCAGCAGCTTTAGCGGGATATACACCGGGGAGCTGTTTTTT
cdr3_aa: CASSFSGIYTGELFF

j_call: TRBJ2-7
v_call: TRBV2
clone_size: NA
d_call: TRBD1
cdr3_nt: TGTGCCAGCAGCTGGTTCGGACAGGGAGGCGAGCAGTACTTC
cdr3_aa: CASSWFGQGGEQYF

j_call: TRBJ1-4
v_call: TRBV19
clone_size: NA
d_call: NA
cdr3_nt: TGTGCCAGTAGCGGAGGACAGTCGGGGGAGGCTGGGAAACTGTTTTTT
cdr3_aa: CASSGGQSGEAGKLFF

j_call: TRBJ2-1
v_call: TRBV5-1
clone_size: NA
d_call: TRBD2
cdr3_nt: TGCGCCAGCAGCTTTGGGCGGGAGAATGGCAATGAGCAGTTCTTC
cdr3_aa: CASSFGRENGNEQFF

j_call: TRBJ2-7
v_call: TRBV6-5
clone_size: NA
d_call: NA
cdr3_nt: TGTGCCAGCAGTCAAGGTAGCCCGGGGCAGTACTTC
cdr3_aa: CASSQGSPGQYF

j_call: TRBJ1-5
v_call: TRBV2
clone_size: few
d_call: NA
cdr3_nt: TGTGCCAGCAGTGTTGAGTCACAGGGTAACCAGCCCCAGCATTTT
cdr3_aa: CASSVESQGNQPQHF

j_call: TRBJ1-3
v_call: TRBV28
clone_size: NA
d_call: NA
cdr3_nt: TGTGCCAGCAGTTTTCGGGGGCAACCGGGAAACACCATATATTTT
cdr3_aa: CASSFRGQPGNTIYF

j_call: TRBJ2-7
v_call: TRBV15
clone_size: NA
d_call: NA
cdr3_nt: TGTGCCACCAGCCTACGGATCTCCTACGAGCAGTACTTC
cdr3_aa: CATSLRISYEQYF

j_call: TRBJ1-5
v_call: TRBV5-4
clone_size: few
d_call: NA
cdr3_nt: TGTGCCAGCAGCTTGGATGGTCAGCCCCAGCATTTT
cdr3_aa: CASSLDGQPQHF

j_call: TRBJ2-2
v_call: TRBV5-8
clone_size: NA
d_call: NA
cdr3_nt: TGTGCCAGCAGCTTGTATGGGGCGGCCGGGGAGCTGTTTTTT
cdr3_aa: CASSLYGAAGELFF

j_call: TRBJ2-2
v_call: TRBV14
clone_size: NA
d_call: NA
cdr3_nt: TGTGCCAGCAGCATCTGGGGGCGCGGGGAGCTGTTTTTT
cdr3_aa: CASSIWGRGELFF

j_call: TRBJ2-1
v_call: TRBV7-3
clone_size: NA
d_call: TRBD1
cdr3_nt: TGTGCCAGCAGCCGTCAACAGGGGGCATTCAATGAGCAGTTCTTC
cdr3_aa: CASSRQQGAFNEQFF

j_call: TRBJ1-2
v_call: TRBV29-1
clone_size: NA
d_call: NA
cdr3_nt: TGCAGCGTTGATGGGGCTTCCGGTTCGTGGGGCTACACCTTC
cdr3_aa: CSVDGASGSWGYTF

j_call: TRBJ2-1
v_call: TRBV5-4
clone_size: NA
d_call: TRBD2
cdr3_nt: TGTGCCAGCAGCTTGGGCCTTCTAGCGGGGGCCAGCAATGAGCAGTTCTTC
cdr3_aa: CASSLGLLAGASNEQFF

j_call: TRBJ2-7
v_call: TRBV7-9
clone_size: NA
d_call: NA
cdr3_nt: TGTGCCAGCATCCCAGACGGGTCCCACTACGAGCAGTACTTC
cdr3_aa: CASIPDGSHYEQYF

j_call: TRBJ2-1
v_call: TRBV28
clone_size: NA
d_call: NA
cdr3_nt: TGTGCCAGCAGTTTCTCCGCACCCAATGAGCAGTTCTTC
cdr3_aa: CASSFSAPNEQFF

j_call: TRBJ1-6
v_call: TRBV7-2
clone_size: NA
d_call: NA
cdr3_nt: TGTGCCAGCAGTCCACAGCCGGGGAGCAATTCACCCCTCCACTTT
cdr3_aa: CASSPQPGSNSPLHF

j_call: TRBJ2-3
v_call: TRBV25-1
clone_size: few
d_call: TRBD2
cdr3_nt: TGTGCCAGCAGAAGAAGCGGGGGGGCGTTGGATACGCAGTATTTT
cdr3_aa: CASRRSGGALDTQYF

j_call: TRBJ2-2
v_call: TRBV5-1
clone_size: NA
d_call: NA
cdr3_nt: TGCGCCAGCAGCTTGGAGGCCTGGGCCGGGGATCACCGGGAGCTGTTTTTT
cdr3_aa: CASSLEAWAGDHRELFF

j_call: TRBJ1-5
v_call: TRBV6-5
clone_size: NA
d_call: TRBD1
cdr3_nt: TGTGCCAGCAGGACGGGACAGGGCAATCAGCCCCAGCATTTT
cdr3_aa: CASRTGQGNQPQHF

j_call: TRBJ1-5
v_call: TRBV2
clone_size: NA
d_call: NA
cdr3_nt: TGTGCCAGCAGTGGAGGTAATAGCAATCAGCCCCAGCATTTT
cdr3_aa: CASSGGNSNQPQHF

j_call: TRBJ2-2
v_call: TRBV28
clone_size: many
d_call: NA
cdr3_nt: TGTGCCAGCAGGGGATTTGGGGTAGCCGGGGAGCTGTTTTTT
cdr3_aa: CASRGFGVAGELFF

j_call: TRBJ2-2
v_call: TRBV21-1
clone_size: NA
d_call: NA
cdr3_nt: TGTGCCAGCAGAAAGTGGAGCGGGAGTCGCGACACCGGGGAGCTGTTTTTT
cdr3_aa: CASRKWSGSRDTGELFF

j_call: TRBJ1-6
v_call: TRBV14
clone_size: NA
d_call: NA
cdr3_nt: TGTGCCAGCAGCCAGCCCGACACCACTGGGGTCTATAATTCACCCCTCCACTTT
cdr3_aa: CASSQPDTTGVYNSPLHF

j_call: TRBJ1-6
v_call: TRBV2
clone_size: NA
d_call: NA
cdr3_nt: TGTGCCAGCAGTGTAAGGGGTTTGGCCCTCCACTTT
cdr3_aa: CASSVRGLALHF

j_call: TRBJ2-7
v_call: TRBV28
clone_size: NA
d_call: TRBD1
cdr3_nt: TGTGCCAGCAGCCAACTAGGGGACAGGGGACATCAGTACTTC
cdr3_aa: CASSQLGDRGHQYF

j_call: TRBJ2-3
v_call: TRBV5-6
clone_size: NA
d_call: NA
cdr3_nt: TGTGCCAGCAGGAAACCCGGGACAACCCCCCCAGATACGCAGTATTTT
cdr3_aa: CASRKPGTTPPDTQYF

j_call: TRBJ2-7
v_call: TRBV2
clone_size: NA
d_call: TRBD1
cdr3_nt: TGTGCCAGCAGTGAAGCGCCGCCGGGACAGGGGGCCGACGAGCAGTACTTC
cdr3_aa: CASSEAPPGQGADEQYF

j_call: TRBJ1-4
v_call: TRBV18
clone_size: NA
d_call: NA
cdr3_nt: TGTGCCAGCTCACCAAAAGGTGAAAAACTGTTTTTT
cdr3_aa: CASSPKGEKLFF

j_call: TRBJ1-1
v_call: TRBV18
clone_size: NA
d_call: TRBD1
cdr3_nt: TGTGCCAGCTCACCATTCACAGGGGAGAACACTGAAGCTTTCTTT
cdr3_aa: CASSPFTGENTEAFF

j_call: TRBJ1-1
v_call: TRBV25-1
clone_size: NA
d_call: NA
cdr3_nt: TGTGCCAGCAGTGTGCACACCAGTGAAGCTTTCTTT
cdr3_aa: CASSVHTSEAFF

j_call: TRBJ2-1
v_call: TRBV5-4
clone_size: NA
d_call: NA
cdr3_nt: TGTGCCAGCAGCTTTTCAGGGACCTCCTACAATGAGCAGTTCTTC
cdr3_aa: CASSFSGTSYNEQFF

j_call: TRBJ1-1
v_call: TRBV5-1
clone_size: once
d_call: NA
cdr3_nt: TGCGCCAGCAGCCCCCTAGCGGGCGAGGCTTTCTTT
cdr3_aa: CASSPLAGEAFF

j_call: TRBJ1-6
v_call: TRBV6-5
clone_size: NA
d_call: NA
cdr3_nt: TGTGCCAGCAGTCAAATTTCTTCACCCCTCCACTTT
cdr3_aa: CASSQISSPLHF

j_call: TRBJ2-1
v_call: TRBV14
clone_size: NA
d_call: NA
cdr3_nt: TGTGCCAGCAGCCAAGATCTGGGGAGCTGGAATGAGCAGTTCTTC
cdr3_aa: CASSQDLGSWNEQFF

j_call: TRBJ1-2
v_call: TRBV5-5
clone_size: NA
d_call: NA
cdr3_nt: TGTGCCAGCAGCTTGGGGGGATCGGCCAACTATGGCTACACCTTC
cdr3_aa: CASSLGGSANYGYTF

j_call: TRBJ2-7
v_call: TRBV5-8
clone_size: NA
d_call: TRBD1
cdr3_nt: TGTGCCAGCAACAGGGGCGACAGCAACGAGCAGTACTTC
cdr3_aa: CASNRGDSNEQYF

j_call: TRBJ2-1
v_call: TRBV9
clone_size: NA
d_call: NA
cdr3_nt: TGTGCCAGCAGCCGACTACCCTCCAATGAGCAGTTCTTC
cdr3_aa: CASSRLPSNEQFF

j_call: TRBJ2-5
v_call: TRBV10-3
clone_size: NA
d_call: TRBD2
cdr3_nt: TGTGCCATCAGTAGCGGGGGGGAGACCCAGTACTTC
cdr3_aa: CAISSGGETQYF

j_call: TRBJ2-5
v_call: TRBV5-5
clone_size: NA
d_call: TRBD1
cdr3_nt: TGTGCCAGCAGCTTGAGTCAGGGGGCGATCGAGACCCAGTACTTC
cdr3_aa: CASSLSQGAIETQYF

j_call: TRBJ1-5
v_call: TRBV2
clone_size: few
d_call: NA
cdr3_nt: TGTGCCAGCAGACCGGGGGAAAATCAGCCCCAGCATTTT
cdr3_aa: CASRPGENQPQHF

j_call: TRBJ2-7
v_call: TRBV5-1
clone_size: few
d_call: NA
cdr3_nt: TGCGCCAGCAGCTTGAGGGTGGGAGCAGCGGAAGAGCAGTACTTC
cdr3_aa: CASSLRVGAAEEQYF

j_call: TRBJ1-4
v_call: TRBV4-3
clone_size: few
d_call: NA
cdr3_nt: TGCGCCAGCAGCCAAGGAATTCAGGGCGGGAATGAAAAACTGTTTTTT
cdr3_aa: CASSQGIQGGNEKLFF

j_call: TRBJ2-5
v_call: TRBV19
clone_size: NA
d_call: NA
cdr3_nt: TGTGCCAGTAGCGACAGGGGAGGGGAGACCCAGTACTTC
cdr3_aa: CASSDRGGETQYF

j_call: TRBJ2-7
v_call: TRBV18
clone_size: NA
d_call: NA
cdr3_nt: TGTGCCAGCTCAGGGACCAGCTGGGAGCAGTACTTC
cdr3_aa: CASSGTSWEQYF

j_call: TRBJ1-5
v_call: TRBV12-5
clone_size: NA
d_call: NA
cdr3_nt: TGTGCTAGCCATACCGAGACAGTGTTCAATCAGCCCCAGCATTTT
cdr3_aa: CASHTETVFNQPQHF

j_call: TRBJ2-5
v_call: TRBV23-1
clone_size: once
d_call: TRBD1
cdr3_nt: TGCGCCAGCAGTCAACTTACGGGGGACAGGACGTATGAGACCCAGTACTTC
cdr3_aa: CASSQLTGDRTYETQYF

j_call: TRBJ2-6
v_call: TRBV6-6
clone_size: NA
d_call: NA
cdr3_nt: TGTGCCAGCAGTCACACCCAGGGGTCTGGGGCCAACGTCCTGACTTTC
cdr3_aa: CASSHTQGSGANVLTF

j_call: TRBJ1-5
v_call: TRBV7-2
clone_size: NA
d_call: TRBD1
cdr3_nt: TGTGCCAGCAGCCTCAAGACAGGGGATCAGCCCCAGCATTTT
cdr3_aa: CASSLKTGDQPQHF

j_call: TRBJ1-1
v_call: TRBV5-1
clone_size: NA
d_call: NA
cdr3_nt: TGCGCCAGCAGCTTGGTCGGACAGAAGAACACTGAAGCTTTCTTT
cdr3_aa: CASSLVGQKNTEAFF